The sequence of this T cell receptor (beta chain) was determined in a study of T cell responses to AZD1222 COVID-19 vaccine. Study at large: Second doses that came at about 4 or about 12 weeks were put together. Study-wide points: Per reports, nearly half of all spike-specific TCRs target regions that are unmutated in variants. Regions 160-218 and 743-854 held dominance among vaccine-associated CD4 TCRs, which spanned spike. The study sampled repertoires only after the peak T cell response.

Per the germline V gene, CDR1 is SGHNT and CDR2 is YYREEE (reference sequence). The CDR3 spans 15 residues. Trimming took 4 bases from V and 1 from J; bases not matched to a gene: 5. Clones were sequenced by immunoSEQ multiplex PCR, and TCRdb holds only the in-frame ones, with some missing. The data hold some 130,000 clones, with around 90% observed a single time. Details on this clone: The antigen is undetermined.

This clonotype originated in an adult in good health. The material was peripheral blood, obtained on day 0 of AZD1222 vaccination. This chain connects TRBV5-4 to TRBJ1-3, with 7 bases lining up with TRBD1. CDR3 sequence reads: CASSADRVSGNTIYF. DNA for the CDR3: TGTGCCAGCAGCGCCGACAGGGTGTCTGGAAACACCATATATTTT.